Shown below are 20 T cell receptor beta chains from a single sample sequenced in a study of control samples from healthy donors and cancer patients. The table came from immunoSEQ multiplex PCR; TCRdb's copy has only in-frame clones and leaves some out. The sample gives 120,000 to 150,000 clones, 75% to 95% of which show up once; 3.2% is in the top ten. Sequencing was carried out using blood. Receptors were obtained from a man under 40 in good health.

This chain uses TRBV27 with TRBJ2-7; 8 bases agree with TRBD1. From germline, CDR1 is MNHEY and CDR2 SMNVEV (reference sequence). The CDR3 has 13 amino acids. With V trimmed by 5 bases and J by 4 bases, 4 bases remained unmatched. CDR3 bases: TGTGCCAGCAGTGCAGGGACAGGATACGAGCAGTACTTC. Translated, it gives CASSAGTGYEQYF.

The chain employs TRBV9 and TRBJ1-6; D uncertain. Looked up from germline, CDR1 is SGDLS and CDR2 is YYNGEE. The CDR3 covers 15 residues. V gave up 2 bases and J gave up 1 base, with 7 bases separating them. The CDR3 here is CASSVSQSYNSPLHF. The CDR3 region has the DNA TGTGCCAGCAGCGTTTCACAGTCCTATAATTCACCCCTCCACTTT.

This clone showed up just once. The chain couples TRBV7-9 to TRBJ1-2; D is perhaps TRBD1 (5 bases). Germline CDR1 SEHNR, CDR2 FQNEAQ (reference sequence). The CDR3 has 13 residues. V was clipped by 1 base and J by 9 bases, with 12 bases between them. The CDR3 DNA sequence: TGTGCCAGCAGCTTAGGTTCTTCGGACAGCTACACCTTC. Amino acid sequence: CASSLGSSDSYTF.

The rearrangement links TRBV27 to TRBJ2-1; D is undetermined. The CDR3 runs to 13 residues. Germline V gene sequence: CDR1 MNHEY, CDR2 SMNVEV (reference sequence). V was cut by 4 bases and J by 0 bases, with 4 bases left in between. This CDR3 is CASSSSSYNEQFF. The CDR3, as DNA: TGTGCCAGCAGTTCTAGCTCCTACAATGAGCAGTTCTTC.

This clone was seen only once. The chain is built from TRBV7-8 and TRBJ2-7; 7 bases are a match to TRBD1. CDR1 is SGHVS and CDR2 is FQNEAQ in the germline V gene. V was clipped by 4 bases and J by 5 bases; unmatched bases: 5. The CDR3 runs to 13 residues. This CDR3 reads CASSWTGPDEQYF. Here the CDR3 DNA reads TGTGCCAGCAGCTGGACAGGACCCGACGAGCAGTACTTC. Supplemented by reference TRBV7-8 and TRBJ2-7, the full variable domain reads GAGVSQSPRYKVAKRGQDVALRCDPISGHVSLFWYQQALGQGPEFLTYFQNEAQLDKSGLPSDRFFAERPEGSVSTLKIQRTQQEDSAVYLCASSWTGPDEQYFGPGTRLTVT.

This clone was seen a few times. The J gene is TRBJ1-2, the V gene TRBV11-2; no reliable D call. The CDR3 loop spans 16 amino acids. Per germline, CDR1 SGHAT and CDR2 FQNNGV. V was trimmed by 1 base and J by 1 base, leaving 13 bases between them. CDR3 amino acids: CASSLVASGSNYGYTF. The DNA of the CDR3 is TGTGCCAGCAGCTTAGTCGCATCCGGGAGTAACTATGGCTACACCTTC. Filled out from reference TRBV11-2 and TRBJ1-2, the complete variable domain reads EAGVAQSPRYKIIEKRQSVAFWCNPISGHATLYWYQQILGQGPKLLIQFQNNGVVDDSQLPKDRFSAERLKGVDSTLKIQPAKLEDSAVYLCASSLVASGSNYGYTFGSGTRLTVV.

The CDR3 DNA sequence: TGTGCCAGCAGCTCAACTCCATGGACAGAGCTGTTTTTT. It codes for CASSSTPWTELFF. The chain combines TRBV7-2 with TRBJ1-4, with TRBD1 as a possible D gene (6 bases). The CDR3 sequence is 13 residues long. The germline V gene has CDR1 SGHTA and CDR2 FQGNSA. Trimming stripped 4 bases from V and 14 bases from J, with 17 bases between. Full variable domain (rest looked up from reference TRBV7-2 and TRBJ1-4): GAGVSQSPSNKVTEKGKDVELRCDPISGHTALYWYRQSLGQGLEFLIYFQGNSAPDKSGLPSDRFSAERTGGSVSTLTIQRTQQEDSAVYLCASSSTPWTELFFGSGTQLSVL.

The chain recombines TRBV15 with TRBJ1-3; TRBD1 matches 8 bases. V shed 3 bases, J shed 5 bases, and the junction held 12 bases outside the gene matches. Per the germline V gene, CDR1 is LNHNV and CDR2 is YYDKDF (reference sequence). The CDR3 runs to 17 residues. The CDR3, as DNA: TGTGCCACCAGCAGCCCCCGACAGGGGCTGGGTAGAAACACCATATATTTT. It translates to CATSSPRQGLGRNTIYF.

The CDR3 spells CASSQDWDGSNYGYTF. For the CDR3, the DNA is TGCGCCAGCAGCCAAGATTGGGACGGCTCTAACTATGGCTACACCTTC. The V gene is TRBV4-1, the J gene TRBJ1-2; D possibly corresponds to TRBD1 (5 bases). The germline V and J ends were trimmed by 0 bases and 0 bases, with 11 bases remaining between them. The CDR3 runs 16 residues. Germline-derived CDR1 and CDR2 are MGHRA and YSYEKL.

The DNA for the CDR3 is TGTGCCAGCAGCTCCCCTAGCGTTGATACGCAGTATTTT. It translates to CASSSPSVDTQYF. The rearrangement joins TRBV5-4 to TRBJ2-3, with D possibly being TRBD2 (6 bases). There are 13 residues in the CDR3. Trimming left V 3 bases short and J 6 bases short, with 11 bases between. Per the germline V gene, CDR1 is SGHNT and CDR2 is YYREEE (reference sequence).

The CDR3 loop reads CASSPRLAQAESTDTQYF. The CDR3, as DNA: TGTGCCAGCTCACCCAGACTGGCCCAGGCAGAAAGCACAGATACGCAGTATTTT. The chain is built from TRBV18 and TRBJ2-3; D remains unclear. The V gene's germline CDR1 is KGHSH and CDR2 LQKENI. Trimming took 3 bases from V and 0 from J, leaving 19 bases between them. The CDR3 length is 18 residues.

V gene TRBV6-4 combines with J gene TRBJ1-6, with unresolved D. The CDR3 runs 13 residues. Trimming removed 3 bases from V and 7 bases from J, with 7 bases in between. CDR1 and CDR2 (germline): MRHNA, SNTAGT. The DNA of the CDR3 is TGTGCCAGCAGTGAACAGCACAATTCACCCCTCCACTTT. It translates to CASSEQHNSPLHF.

V and J are TRBV14 and TRBJ1-2, with D possibly TRBD1 on 5 matching bases. Per the germline V gene, CDR1 is SGHDN and CDR2 is FVKESK. The V end was cut by 0 bases, the J end by 4 bases, with 9 bases between. The CDR3 sequence is 14 residues long. CDR3 DNA sequence: TGTGCCAGCAGCCAAGAAAGGGGAGTCTATGGCTACACCTTC. This encodes CASSQERGVYGYTF.

The chain links TRBV5-1 to TRBJ2-1, with 11 bases lining up with TRBD2. J lost 8 bases, V lost 2 bases, and 6 bases had no gene match. CDR1 and CDR2 from the germline V gene are SGHRS and YFSETQ. The CDR3 contains 15 residues. CDR3 sequence: CASSLLAGVLYEQFF. CDR3 DNA sequence: TGCGCCAGCAGCTTACTAGCGGGGGTGCTCTATGAGCAGTTCTTC. Full variable domain (rest looked up from reference TRBV5-1 and TRBJ2-1): KAGVTQTPRYLIKTRGQQVTLSCSPISGHRSVSWYQQTPGQGLQFLFEYFSETQRNKGNFPGRFSGRQFSNSRSEMNVSTLELGDSALYLCASSLLAGVLYEQFFGPGTRLTVL.

The V and J genes are TRBV7-2 and TRBJ2-4; D is unresolved. Germline CDR1 is SGHTA and CDR2 is FQGNSA. This CDR3 region has 16 residues. V lost 3 bases and J 0 bases, leaving 12 bases between the germline ends. The chain's CDR3 is CASSFGPQVAKNIQYF. CDR3 DNA: TGTGCCAGCAGCTTCGGCCCACAAGTAGCCAAAAACATTCAGTACTTC.

This clone was observed a single time. The chain combines TRBV4-1 with TRBJ2-1; D is possibly TRBD2 (5 bases). V gave up 2 bases and J gave up 6 bases, with 14 bases separating them. This CDR3 region has 15 residues. CDR1 and CDR2 from the germline V gene are MGHRA and YSYEKL. In DNA, the CDR3 is TGCGCCAGCAGCCAACACGCCACTAGAGCCAATGAGCAGTTCTTC. Residues: CASSQHATRANEQFF.

The chain links TRBV11-2 to TRBJ2-3; 9 nucleotides agree with TRBD1. This CDR3 has 15 amino acids. From germline, CDR1 is SGHAT and CDR2 FQNNGV. Trimming at V came to 5 bases and at J to 3 bases, leaving 6 bases not matched to a gene. Here the CDR3 DNA reads TGTGCCAGCAGCCCTGGGACAGGGAGAACAGATACGCAGTATTTT. Translating it yields CASSPGTGRTDTQYF.

This chain joins TRBV12-3 or TRBV12-4 and TRBJ2-1; D perhaps matches TRBD1 (6 bases). V was cut by 5 bases and J by 9 bases, with 14 bases left in between. The CDR3 is 13 amino acids. In DNA, the CDR3 is TGTGCCAGCAGTCGACAGAGAGGGGGTGAGCAGTTCTTC. It specifies CASSRQRGGEQFF.

The rearrangement links TRBV5-8 to TRBJ1-1; D is unresolved. Germline CDR1 is SGHTS and CDR2 is YDEGEE. The CDR3 has 13 residues. V was trimmed by 2 bases and J by 5 bases, leaving 10 bases between them. In nucleotides, the CDR3 is TGTGCCAGCAGCTTCCGGGGAACAACTGAAGCTTTCTTT. It yields the protein CASSFRGTTEAFF.

This chain joins TRBV15 and TRBJ2-1; 9 nucleotides agree with TRBD2. Germline CDR1 reads LNHNV; CDR2 reads YYDKDF (reference sequence). V shed 5 bases and J 9 bases; nucleotides not matched to a gene: 5. CDR3 length equals 13 residues. CDR3 sequence reads: CATSARGGGEQFF. DNA for the CDR3: TGTGCCACCAGCGCGCGGGGGGGCGGTGAGCAGTTCTTC.